This TCR beta chain is from a study of blood T cell repertoires in COVID-19. As for the study in general: Material from acute and convalescent COVID-19 was sourced from the United States, Italy and Spain. Sample material is recorded as cDNA or gDNA derived from T cells, B-cell-depleted T cells, or PBMCs.

In the source study's methods: Amplification with reference gene primers provided the estimates of nucleated cell counts. Data came from immunoSEQ multiplex PCR; TCRdb stores just in-frame clones and leaves some out. V and J calls and clone size are copied from that table; D and trimming were computed from the DNA. The sample has 250,000 to 300,000 clones, about 68% seen once. CDR3 length equals 15 residues. Trimming left V 2 bases short and J 2 bases short, with 12 bases between. CDR1 is LNHDA, CDR2 SQIVND, per germline (reference sequence). This chain joins TRBV19 and TRBJ1-2, with D possibly being TRBD1 (5 bases). Sample: peripheral blood. The TCR sequence derives from an elderly woman with acute or convalescent COVID-19. The CDR3 here is CASSIIGAGNYGYTF. For the CDR3, the DNA is TGTGCCAGTAGTATAATAGGCGCAGGGAACTATGGCTACACCTTC.